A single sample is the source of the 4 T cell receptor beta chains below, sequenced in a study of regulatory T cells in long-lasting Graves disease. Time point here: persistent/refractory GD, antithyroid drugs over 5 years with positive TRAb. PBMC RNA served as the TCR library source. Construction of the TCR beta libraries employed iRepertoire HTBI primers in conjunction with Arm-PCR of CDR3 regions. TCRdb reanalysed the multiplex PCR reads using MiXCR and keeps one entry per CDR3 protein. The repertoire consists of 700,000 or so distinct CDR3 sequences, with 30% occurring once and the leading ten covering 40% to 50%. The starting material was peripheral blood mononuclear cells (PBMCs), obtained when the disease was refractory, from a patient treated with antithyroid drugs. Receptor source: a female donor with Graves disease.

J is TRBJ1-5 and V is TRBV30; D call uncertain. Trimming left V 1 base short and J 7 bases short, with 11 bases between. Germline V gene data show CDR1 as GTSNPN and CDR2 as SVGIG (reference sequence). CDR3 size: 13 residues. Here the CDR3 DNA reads TGTGCCTGGAGTGAGGCAGGAGGGCAGCCCCAGCATTTT. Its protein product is CAWSEAGGQPQHF.

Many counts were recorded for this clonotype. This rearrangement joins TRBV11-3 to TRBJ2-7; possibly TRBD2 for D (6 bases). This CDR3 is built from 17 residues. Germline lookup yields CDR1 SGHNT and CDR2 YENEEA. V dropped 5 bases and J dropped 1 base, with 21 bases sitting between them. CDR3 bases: TGTGCCAGCAGCGGAGCGATAAGGACTAACTCGTCCTACGAGCAGTACTTC. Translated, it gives CASSGAIRTNSSYEQYF.

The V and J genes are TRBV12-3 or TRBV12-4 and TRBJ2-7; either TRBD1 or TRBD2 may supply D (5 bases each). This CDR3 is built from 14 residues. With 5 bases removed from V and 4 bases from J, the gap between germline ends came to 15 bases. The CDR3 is CASSPPGRSYEQYF. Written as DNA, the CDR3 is TGTGCCAGCAGTCCCCCGGGACGCTCGTACGAGCAGTACTTC.

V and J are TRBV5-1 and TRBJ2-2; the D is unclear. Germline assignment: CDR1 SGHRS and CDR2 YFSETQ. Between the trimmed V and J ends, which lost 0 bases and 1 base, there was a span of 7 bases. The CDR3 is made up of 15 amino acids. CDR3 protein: CASSLAIQNTGELFF. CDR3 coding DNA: TGCGCCAGCAGCTTGGCCATTCAGAACACCGGGGAGCTGTTTTTT.